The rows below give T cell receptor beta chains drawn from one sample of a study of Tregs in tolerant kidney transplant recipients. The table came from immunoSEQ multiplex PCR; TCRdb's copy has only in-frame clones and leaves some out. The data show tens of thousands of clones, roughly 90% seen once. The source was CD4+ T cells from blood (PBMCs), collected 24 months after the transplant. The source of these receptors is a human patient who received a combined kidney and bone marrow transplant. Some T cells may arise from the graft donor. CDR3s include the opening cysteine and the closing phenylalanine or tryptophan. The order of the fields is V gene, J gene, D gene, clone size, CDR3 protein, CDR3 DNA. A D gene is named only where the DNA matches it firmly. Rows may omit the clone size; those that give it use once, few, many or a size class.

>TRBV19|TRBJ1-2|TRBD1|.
CASSMIRGQVGYTF
TGTGCCAGTAGTATGATCAGGGGGCAGGTTGGCTACACCTTC
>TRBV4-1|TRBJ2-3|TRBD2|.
CASSQDVLAGGFVDTQYF
TGCGCCAGCAGCCAAGATGTCCTAGCGGGAGGGTTCGTGGATACGCAGTATTTT
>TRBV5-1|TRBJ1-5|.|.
CASSLGSSNQPQHF
TGCGCCAGCAGCTTGGGGAGTAGCAATCAGCCCCAGCATTTT
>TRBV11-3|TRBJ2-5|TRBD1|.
CASSRLGTGTQETQYF
TGTGCCAGCAGCAGGCTGGGGACAGGGACCCAAGAGACCCAGTACTTC
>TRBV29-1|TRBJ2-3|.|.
CSAPPSGAGKVYF
TGCAGCGCCCCTCCTAGTGGGGCCGGAAAGGTGTATTTT
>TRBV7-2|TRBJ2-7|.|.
CASSLGLGGAGAYEQYF
TGTGCCAGCAGCTTAGGTTTAGGGGGTGCAGGGGCCTACGAGCAGTACTTC
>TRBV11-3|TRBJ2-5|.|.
CASSTDTLRDSIQETQYF
TGTGCCAGCAGCACAGATACCCTCCGGGACTCCATCCAAGAGACCCAGTACTTC
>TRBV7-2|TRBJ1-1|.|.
CASSLLPAGVNTEAFF
TGTGCCAGCAGCTTACTGCCGGCAGGGGTAAACACTGAAGCTTTCTTT
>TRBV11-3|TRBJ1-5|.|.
CASALEGGQPQHF
TGTGCCAGCGCCCTCGAAGGGGGTCAGCCCCAGCATTTT
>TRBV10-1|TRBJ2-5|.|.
CATPQMKKGGAGRGEETQYF
TGCGCCACGCCCCAAATGAAGAAAGGGGGGGCCGGGCGTGGGGAAGAGACCCAGTACTTC
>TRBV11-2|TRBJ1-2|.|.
CASTFGLSSVTF
TGTGCCAGCACCTTCGGACTGTCTTCTGTCACCTTC
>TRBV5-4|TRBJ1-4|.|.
CASSSAPGATNEKLFF
TGTGCCAGCAGTTCTGCTCCAGGTGCAACTAATGAAAAACTGTTTTTT
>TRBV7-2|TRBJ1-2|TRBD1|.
CASSLTTGTGYTF
TGTGCCAGCAGCTTAACGACAGGGACCGGCTACACCTTC
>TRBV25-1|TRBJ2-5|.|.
CASSEYGKGRVGEETQYF
TGTGCCAGCAGTGAGTATGGAAAGGGCAGGGTTGGTGAAGAGACCCAGTACTTC
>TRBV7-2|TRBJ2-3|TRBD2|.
CASTSGGHPDTQYF
TGTGCCAGCACAAGCGGGGGGCACCCAGATACGCAGTATTTT
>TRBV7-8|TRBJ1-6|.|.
CASNRGESSISYNSPLHF
TGTGCCAGCAACCGGGGGGAGTCTTCCATCTCCTATAATTCCCCCCTCCACTTT
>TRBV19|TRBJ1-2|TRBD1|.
CASSFTGESNYGYTF
TGTGCCAGTAGTTTCACAGGGGAGTCTAACTATGGCTACACCTTC
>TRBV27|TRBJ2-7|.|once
CASSYPPGEPTYEQYF
TGTGCCAGCAGTTACCCCCCAGGGGAGCCTACCTACGAGCAGTACTTC
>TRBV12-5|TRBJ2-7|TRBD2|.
CASGLVHLRLAGGIGEGYEQYF
TGTGCTAGTGGTTTGGTACACTTACGACTAGCGGGAGGAATTGGGGAGGGGTACGAGCAGTACTTC
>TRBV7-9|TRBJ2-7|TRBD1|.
CASSPSGPWGQGPYEQYF
TGTGCCAGCAGCCCCTCGGGCCCGTGGGGACAGGGCCCCTACGAGCAGTACTTC
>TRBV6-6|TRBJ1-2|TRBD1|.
CASRDRVYGYTF
TGTGCCAGCAGGGACAGGGTCTATGGCTACACCTTC
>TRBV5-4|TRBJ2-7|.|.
CASSLQSASREQYF
TGTGCCAGCAGCTTACAGTCTGCCTCCCGCGAGCAGTACTTC
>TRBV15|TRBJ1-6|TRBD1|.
CATSRDRRQGRGSPLHF
TGTGCCACCAGCAGAGATCGCCGACAGGGCCGGGGTTCACCCCTCCACTTT
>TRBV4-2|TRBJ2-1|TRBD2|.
CASSQAPTSGEGEQFF
TGTGCCAGCAGCCAAGCTCCGACTAGCGGGGAAGGTGAGCAGTTCTTC